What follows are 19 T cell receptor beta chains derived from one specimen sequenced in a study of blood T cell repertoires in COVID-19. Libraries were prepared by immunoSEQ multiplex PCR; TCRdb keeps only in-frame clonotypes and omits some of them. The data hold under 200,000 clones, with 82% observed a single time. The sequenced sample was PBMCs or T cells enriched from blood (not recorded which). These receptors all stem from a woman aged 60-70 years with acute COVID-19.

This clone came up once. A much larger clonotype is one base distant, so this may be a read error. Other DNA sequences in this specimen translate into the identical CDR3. CDR3 loop: CASSQDTLAGYGYTF. CDR3 coding DNA: TGCGCCAGCAGCCAGGATACCCTGGCAGGGTATGGCTACACCTTC. The chain recombines TRBV4-3 with TRBJ1-2; tentatively, D is TRBD1 (5 bases). The CDR3 is 15 amino acids. Germline lookup yields CDR1 LGHNA and CDR2 YSLEER. The ends were cut back, 3 bases at V and 5 bases at J, with 16 bases in the middle.

Written as DNA, the CDR3 is TGCGCCAGCGGGATTGGGGGGGCGCAAGAAAAACTGTTTTTT. This gives the protein CASGIGGAQEKLFF. The J gene is TRBJ1-4, the V gene TRBV5-1; D is possibly TRBD1 (6 bases). V lost 7 bases to trimming and J lost 8 bases, with 18 bases between them. Germline assignment: CDR1 SGHRS and CDR2 YFSETQ. CDR3 length: 14 residues.

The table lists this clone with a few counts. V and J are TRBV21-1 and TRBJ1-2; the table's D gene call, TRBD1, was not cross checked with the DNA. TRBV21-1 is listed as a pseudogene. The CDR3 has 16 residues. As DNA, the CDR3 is TGTGCCAGCAGCAAAAAGAGGCTAGAGACAGGGGGCGGCTACACCTTC. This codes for CASSKKRLETGGGYTF.

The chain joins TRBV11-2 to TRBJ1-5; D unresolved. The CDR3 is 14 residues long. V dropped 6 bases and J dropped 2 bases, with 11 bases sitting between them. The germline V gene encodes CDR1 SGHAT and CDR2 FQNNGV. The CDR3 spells CASRIIECNQPQHF. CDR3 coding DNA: TGTGCCAGCAGGATAATTGAGTGCAATCAGCCCCAGCATTTT.

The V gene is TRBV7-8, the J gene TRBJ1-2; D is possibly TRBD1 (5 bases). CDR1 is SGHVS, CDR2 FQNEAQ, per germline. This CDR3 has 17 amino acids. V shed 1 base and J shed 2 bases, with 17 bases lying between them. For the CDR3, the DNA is TGTGCCAGCAGCTTAGTAACGGGCAACAGGTGGAACTATGGCTACACCTTC. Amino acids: CASSLVTGNRWNYGYTF.

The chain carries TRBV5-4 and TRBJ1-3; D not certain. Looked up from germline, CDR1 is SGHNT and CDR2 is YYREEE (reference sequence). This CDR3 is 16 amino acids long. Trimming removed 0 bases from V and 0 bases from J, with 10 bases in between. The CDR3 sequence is CASSLGSSLSGNTIYF. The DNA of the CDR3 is TGTGCCAGCAGCTTGGGTTCCTCCCTCTCTGGAAACACCATATATTTT.

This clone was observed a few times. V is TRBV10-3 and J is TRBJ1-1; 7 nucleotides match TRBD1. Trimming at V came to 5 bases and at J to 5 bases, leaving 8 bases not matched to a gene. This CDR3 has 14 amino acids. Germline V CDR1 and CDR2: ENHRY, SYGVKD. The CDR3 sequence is CAISLEGAGTEAFF. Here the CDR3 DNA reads TGTGCCATCAGTTTGGAGGGGGCGGGAACTGAAGCTTTCTTT.

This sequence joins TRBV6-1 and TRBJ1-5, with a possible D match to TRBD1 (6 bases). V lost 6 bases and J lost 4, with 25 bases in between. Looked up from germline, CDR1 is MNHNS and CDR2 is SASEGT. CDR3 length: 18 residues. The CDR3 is CASSEREQGSALNQPQHF. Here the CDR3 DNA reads TGTGCCAGCAGCGAAAGAGAACAGGGTTCGGCCCTAAATCAGCCCCAGCATTTT.

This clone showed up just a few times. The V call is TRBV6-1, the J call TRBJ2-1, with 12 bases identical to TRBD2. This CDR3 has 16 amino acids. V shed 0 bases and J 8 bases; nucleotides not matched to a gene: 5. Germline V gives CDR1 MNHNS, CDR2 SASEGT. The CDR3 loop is CASSEAASGRADEQFF. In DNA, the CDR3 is TGTGCCAGCAGTGAAGCAGCTAGCGGGAGGGCCGATGAGCAGTTCTTC.

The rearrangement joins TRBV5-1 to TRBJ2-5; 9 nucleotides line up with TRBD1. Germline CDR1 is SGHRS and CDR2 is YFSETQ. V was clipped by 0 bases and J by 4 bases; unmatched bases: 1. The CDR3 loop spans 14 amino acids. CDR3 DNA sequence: TGCGCCAGCAGCTTGGGGACAGGGGTAGAGACCCAGTACTTC. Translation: CASSLGTGVETQYF.

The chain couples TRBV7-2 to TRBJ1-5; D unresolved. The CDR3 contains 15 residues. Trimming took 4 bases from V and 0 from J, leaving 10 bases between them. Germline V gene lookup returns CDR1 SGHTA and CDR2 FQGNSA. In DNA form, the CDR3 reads TGTGCCAGCAGCTCCATCCGGGGTAGCAATCAGCCCCAGCATTTT. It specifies CASSSIRGSNQPQHF. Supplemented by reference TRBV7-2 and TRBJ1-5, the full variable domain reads GAGVSQSPSNKVTEKGKDVELRCDPISGHTALYWYRQSLGQGLEFLIYFQGNSAPDKSGLPSDRFSAERTGGSVSTLTIQRTQQEDSAVYLCASSSIRGSNQPQHFGDGTRLSIL.

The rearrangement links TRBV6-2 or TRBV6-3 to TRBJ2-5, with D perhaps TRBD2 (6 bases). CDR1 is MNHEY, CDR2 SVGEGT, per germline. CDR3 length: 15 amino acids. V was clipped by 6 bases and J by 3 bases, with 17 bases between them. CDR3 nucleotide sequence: TGTGCCAGCAGCCCTCTCTACGGGGGAGAAGAGACCCAGTACTTC. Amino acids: CASSPLYGGEETQYF.

The CDR3 region has the DNA TGTGCCAGCAGCGGAACAGGGGTGTGGGAAAAACTGTTTTTT. As protein: CASSGTGVWEKLFF. The chain joins TRBV28 to TRBJ1-4, with 7 positions matching TRBD1. Germline-derived CDR1 and CDR2 are MDHEN and SYDVKM. This CDR3 contains 14 residues. The V segment lost 6 bases and the J segment 8 bases; nucleotides outside the gene matches: 9.

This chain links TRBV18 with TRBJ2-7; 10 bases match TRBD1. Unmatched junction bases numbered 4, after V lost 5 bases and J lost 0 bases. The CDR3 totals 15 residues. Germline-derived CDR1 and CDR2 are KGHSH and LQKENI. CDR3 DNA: TGTGCCAGCTCATTAGGACAGGGGGGCTCCTACGAGCAGTACGTC. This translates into CASSLGQGGSYEQYV.

CDR3 DNA: TGTGCCAGTAGTTGGGCGTCTGGGGCCAACGTCCTGACTTTC. Protein sequence: CASSWASGANVLTF. The J gene is TRBJ2-6, the V gene TRBV19; unclear D gene. The CDR3 contains 14 residues. Trimming pared 5 bases from V and 1 base from J, leaving 6 bases between. Germline CDR1 is LNHDA and CDR2 is SQIVND (reference sequence).

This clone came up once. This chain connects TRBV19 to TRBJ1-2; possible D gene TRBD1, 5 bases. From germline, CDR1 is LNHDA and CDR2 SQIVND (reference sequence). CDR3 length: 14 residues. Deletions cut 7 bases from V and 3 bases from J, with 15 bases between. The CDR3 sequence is CASTRVMKDYGYTF. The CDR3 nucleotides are TGTGCCAGTACCAGGGTTATGAAGGACTATGGCTACACCTTC.

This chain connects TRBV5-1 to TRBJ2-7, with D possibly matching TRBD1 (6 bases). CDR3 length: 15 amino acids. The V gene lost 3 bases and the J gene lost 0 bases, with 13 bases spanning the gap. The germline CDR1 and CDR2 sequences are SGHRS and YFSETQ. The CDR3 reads CASSSGHSSSYEQYF. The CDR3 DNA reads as TGCGCCAGCAGCTCGGGACATTCGAGCTCCTACGAGCAGTACTTC.

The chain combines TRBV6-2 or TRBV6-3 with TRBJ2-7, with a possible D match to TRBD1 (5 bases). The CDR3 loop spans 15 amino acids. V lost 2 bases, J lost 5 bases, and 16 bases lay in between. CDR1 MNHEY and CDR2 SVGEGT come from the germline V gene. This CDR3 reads CASSYRVAGSNEQYV. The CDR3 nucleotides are TGTGCCAGCAGTTACCGCGTGGCAGGGTCTAACGAGCAGTACGTC.

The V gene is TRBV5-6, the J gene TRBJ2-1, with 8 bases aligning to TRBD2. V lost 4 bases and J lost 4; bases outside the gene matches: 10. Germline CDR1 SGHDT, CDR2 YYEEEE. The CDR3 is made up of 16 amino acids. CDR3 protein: CASSPLGSGGYNEQFF. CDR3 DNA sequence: TGTGCCAGCAGCCCGCTGGGAAGCGGGGGTTACAATGAGCAGTTCTTC.